This TCR beta chain came from a study of blood T cell repertoires in COVID-19 (dated by TCRdb to about 2020). Concerning the study at large: Samples covering the acute and convalescent phases of COVID-19 were provided by collaborators in the United States, Italy and Spain. Nearly every sample came with metadata listing a de-identified subject ID, COVID-19 status, age in years and sex. The dataset comprised deeply sampled blood TCRbeta repertoires from subjects exposed to, actively infected with, or recovered from COVID-19. The repertoires were made available in a free public database intended to serve as a resource for research on the immune response to SARS-CoV-2. Where HLA class I and class II types were available, the types were taken from metadata supplied by the sample provider, not from assay-based typing. The prospective study material was composed of cDNA or gDNA derived from T cells, B-cell-depleted T cells, or PBMCs. Samples were obtained from the ongoing ImmuneRACE study (first 160 participants) and from 1,200 or so subjects provided by 6 global collaborators.

From the cysteine up to the phenylalanine, the CDR3 has a length of 14 residues. The kept DNA is CDR3 alone, 42 bases in frame from the first base. Reading the germline V gene gives CDR1 SQVTM and CDR2 ANQGSEA. V loses 6 bases at its end and J loses 0 bases; junction bases beyond the gene matches: 7. Worth noting for this clone: What this receptor recognizes is not known. It has no much larger one-base neighbor in the sample; base qualities were not kept.

What the study reported, not specific to this receptor: How much clinical and demographic metadata was included differed by source and by participant, and the metadata was provided uncurated.

Participants in the prospective study were aged roughly 18 to 95 years, lived in 24 United States geographic areas, and enrolled through a virtual design. Cohort assignment in the prospective study relied on participant-reported clinical history from a screening survey and a study questionnaire. Recovered participants in ImmuneRACE Cohort 3 were defined as having two consecutive negative NP/OP PCR tests, clearance from a healthcare professional, or resolution of symptoms. In the prospective study, whole blood, serum and a nasopharyngeal or oropharyngeal swab were collected from each participant by mobile phlebotomists. Prospective study participants could optionally give additional blood draws and questionnaires over an approximately two-month period. Before DNA extraction, blood samples from the prospective study were shipped at room temperature or frozen. TCRbeta CDR3 regions were amplified from genomic DNA using the immunoSEQ Assay, a bias-controlled multiplex PCR. Processing in the source paper ran as follows. The number of nucleated cells in each sample was estimated by amplification of reference gene primers within the assay. To quantify the absolute abundance of each unique TCRbeta CDR3 rearrangement, sequence reads were collapsed and filtered. Productive Simpson clonality was computed per sample as the square root of Simpson's diversity index over productive rearrangements. TCRdb provides this immuneACCESS table in a form limited to in-frame rearrangements. Some clones are lacking; in checked studies, under half of them reflect an unresolved V gene, and why the rest are absent is not known. V, J and clone size are those of that table, while D and trimming were read from the DNA. The table for this sample lists 300,000 to 350,000 clones; approximately 89% of them were counted only once. The biggest ten clones account for less than 6.5% of the sample.

The TCR originated in a man aged 25-45 years who had recovered from COVID-19. This sequence uses TRBV29-1 and TRBJ1-1; the junction holds 7 bases that match TRBD1. The sample consisted of PBMCs or T cells enriched from blood (not recorded which). The encoded CDR3 is CSVMTGSMNTEAFF. DNA sequence: TGCAGCGTGATGACAGGGTCTATGAACACTGAAGCTTTCTTT.